This T cell receptor beta chain was captured in a study of T-cell reconstitution after alpha-beta-depleted transplantation in children. The TCRbeta library incorporated unique molecular identifiers. One entry per CDR3 protein results from TCRdb running MiXCR on the PCR reads. Altogether around 410,000 distinct CDR3 sequences are present, 11% being singletons, with the ten largest covering 4.5% to 6.5%. Germline lookup yields CDR1 LGHNA and CDR2 YSLEER. With V trimmed by 4 bases and J by 5 bases, 4 bases remained unmatched. The CDR3 length is 15 residues. This chain uses TRBV4-3 with TRBJ2-1; TRBD2 matches 11 bases. This sequence was found in a human donor who donated a stem cell graft to a child with acute myeloid leukemia. Specimen: PBMCs from the stem cell graft donor, collected from the stem cell graft. CDR3 DNA sequence: TGCGCCAGCAGCCGGGGACTAGCGGACAACAATGAGCAGTTCTTC. This encodes CASSRGLADNNEQFF.